This T cell receptor beta chain was recorded in a study of identical twins. Germline V gene data show CDR1 as SQVTM and CDR2 as ANQGSEA. This CDR3 has 13 amino acids. From the 5' RACE reads, TCRdb called clonotypes with MiXCR, one entry per CDR3 protein. The table shows 350,000 to 600,000 distinct CDR3 sequences, with 13% to 15% occurring only once. This clonotype was counted at least ten times. The same sample was also studied in work on yellow fever vaccine responses in identical twins.

The chain uses TRBV29-1 and TRBJ2-2; D may be TRBD1 (7 bases). Specimen: CD4+ T cells sorted from blood. The sequence was collected from a woman aged 18-29 years in good health. The CDR3 protein is CAAGQLNTGELFF. CDR3 bases: TGCGCGGCGGGACAGTTGAACACCGGGGAGCTGTTTTTT.